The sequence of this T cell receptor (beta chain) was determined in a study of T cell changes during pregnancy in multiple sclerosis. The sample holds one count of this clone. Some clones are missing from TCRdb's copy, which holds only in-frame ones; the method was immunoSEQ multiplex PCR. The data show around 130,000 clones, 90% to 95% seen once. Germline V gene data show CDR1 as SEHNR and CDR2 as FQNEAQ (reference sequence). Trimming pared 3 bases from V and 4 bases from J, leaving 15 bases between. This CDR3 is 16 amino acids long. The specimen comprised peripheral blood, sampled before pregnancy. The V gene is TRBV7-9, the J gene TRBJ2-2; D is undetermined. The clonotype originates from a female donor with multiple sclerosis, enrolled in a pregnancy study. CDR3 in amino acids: CASSLDFGFVTGELFF. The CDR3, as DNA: TGTGCCAGCAGCTTGGATTTCGGGTTTGTCACCGGGGAGCTGTTTTTT.